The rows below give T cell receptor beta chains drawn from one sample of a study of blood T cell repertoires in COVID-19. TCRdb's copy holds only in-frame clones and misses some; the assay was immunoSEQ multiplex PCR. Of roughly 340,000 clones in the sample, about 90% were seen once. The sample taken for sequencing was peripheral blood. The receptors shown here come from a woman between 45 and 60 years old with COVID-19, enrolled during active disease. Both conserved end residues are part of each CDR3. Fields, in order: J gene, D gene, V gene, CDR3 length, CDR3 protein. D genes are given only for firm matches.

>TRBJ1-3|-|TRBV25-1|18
CASSSLPLGRAGGNTIYF
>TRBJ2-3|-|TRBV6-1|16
CASSEAVVASTDTQYF
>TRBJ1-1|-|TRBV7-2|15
CASSPSGSMNTEAFF
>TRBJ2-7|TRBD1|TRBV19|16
CATARAGQGVTYEQYF
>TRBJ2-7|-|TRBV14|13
CASSQGDSRLQYF
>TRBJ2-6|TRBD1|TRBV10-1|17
CASSPDRGLGGANVLTF
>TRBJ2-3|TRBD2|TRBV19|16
CASERMLAGGRDTQYF
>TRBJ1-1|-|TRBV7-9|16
CASSLSWPRGSPEAFF
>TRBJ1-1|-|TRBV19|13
CASMGIMNTEAFF
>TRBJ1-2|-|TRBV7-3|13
CASSLQGSYGYTF
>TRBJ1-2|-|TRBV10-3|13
CAISGWGDDGYTF
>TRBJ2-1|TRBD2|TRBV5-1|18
CASSLGLASGSPYNEQFF
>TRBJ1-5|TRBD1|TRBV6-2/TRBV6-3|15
CASSFGQGGVQPQHF
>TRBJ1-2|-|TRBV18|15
CASSPPINRRYGYTF
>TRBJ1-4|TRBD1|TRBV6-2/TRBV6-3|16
CASSWDRTATNEKLFF
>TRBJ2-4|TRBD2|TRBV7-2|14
CASSLVTLAGVQYF
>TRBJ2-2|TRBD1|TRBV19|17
CASSIGFGTANTGELFF
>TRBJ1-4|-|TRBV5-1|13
CASSLAGREKLFF
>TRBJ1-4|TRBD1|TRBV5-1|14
CASSTGTANEKLFF
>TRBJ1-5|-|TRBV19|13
CASSIAGGGTQHF
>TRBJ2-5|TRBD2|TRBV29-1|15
CSVDGLAGEEETQYF
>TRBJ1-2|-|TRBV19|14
CASSILQTTYGYTF
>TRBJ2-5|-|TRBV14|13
CASSQDLRETQYF
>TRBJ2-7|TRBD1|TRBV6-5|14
CASRGQGRAYEQYF
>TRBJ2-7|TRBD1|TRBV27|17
CASSFSKGAQVGREQYF
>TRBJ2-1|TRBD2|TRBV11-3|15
CASSERLAGGGEQFF
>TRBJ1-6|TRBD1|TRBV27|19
CASSLKGQGPSSYNSPLHF
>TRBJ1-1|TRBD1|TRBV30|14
CAWRGQEMNTEAFF
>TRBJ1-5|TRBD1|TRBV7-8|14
CASSSRTGNQPQHF
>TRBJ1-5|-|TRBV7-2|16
CASSLLPGVTNQPQHF
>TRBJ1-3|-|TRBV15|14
CATSRDLSGNTIYF
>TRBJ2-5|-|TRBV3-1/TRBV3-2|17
CASSRKGAGTKQETQYF
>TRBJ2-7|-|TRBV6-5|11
CASGGRDEQYF
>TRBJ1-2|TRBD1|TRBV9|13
CASRTQGTSGYTF
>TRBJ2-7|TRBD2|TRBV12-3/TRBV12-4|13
CASSLRGYDEQYF
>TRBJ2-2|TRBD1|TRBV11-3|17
CASSQTPGQGYTGELFF
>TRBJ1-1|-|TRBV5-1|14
CASRRGDLVTEAFF
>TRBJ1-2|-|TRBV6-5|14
CASSYSTAQAGYTF
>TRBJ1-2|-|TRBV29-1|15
CSVEDQSLHDYGYTF
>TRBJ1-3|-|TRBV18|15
CASSPTAASGNTIYF
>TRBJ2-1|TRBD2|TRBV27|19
CASSLFRLAGFSSYNEQFF